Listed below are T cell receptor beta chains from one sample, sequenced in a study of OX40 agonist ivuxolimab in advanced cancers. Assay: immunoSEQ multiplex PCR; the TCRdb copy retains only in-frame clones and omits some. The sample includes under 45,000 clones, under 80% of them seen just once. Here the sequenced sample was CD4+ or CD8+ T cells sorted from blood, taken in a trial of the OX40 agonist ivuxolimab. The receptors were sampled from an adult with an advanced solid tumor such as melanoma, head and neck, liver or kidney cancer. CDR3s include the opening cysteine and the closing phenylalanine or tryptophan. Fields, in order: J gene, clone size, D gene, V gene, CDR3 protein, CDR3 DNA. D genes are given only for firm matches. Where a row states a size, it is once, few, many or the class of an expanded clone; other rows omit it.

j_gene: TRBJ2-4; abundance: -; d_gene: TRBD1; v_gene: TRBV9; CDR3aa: CASSVDTGQGTIAKNIQYF; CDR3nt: TGTGCCAGCAGCGTAGATACGGGACAGGGAACTATAGCCAAAAACATTCAGTACTTC
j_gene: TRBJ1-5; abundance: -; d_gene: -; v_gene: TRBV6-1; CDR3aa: CASYSGNQPQHF; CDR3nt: TGTGCCAGCTATTCGGGAAATCAGCCCCAGCATTTT
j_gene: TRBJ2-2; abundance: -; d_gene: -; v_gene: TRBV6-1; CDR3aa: CASSEARTGELFF; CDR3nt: TGTGCCAGCAGTGAAGCACGGACCGGGGAGCTGTTTTTT
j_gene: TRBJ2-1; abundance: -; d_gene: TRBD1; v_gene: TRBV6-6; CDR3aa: CASSYRGQGGQFF; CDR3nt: TGTGCCAGCAGTTATCGAGGACAGGGCGGTCAGTTCTTC
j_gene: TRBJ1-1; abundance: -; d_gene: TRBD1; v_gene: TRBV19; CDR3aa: CASETGAASNTEAFF; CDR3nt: TGTGCCAGTGAAACAGGGGCCGCCTCCAACACTGAAGCTTTCTTT
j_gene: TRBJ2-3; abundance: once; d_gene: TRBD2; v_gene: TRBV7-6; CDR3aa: CASSSPPGLSTDTQYF; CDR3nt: TGTGCCAGCAGCTCGCCACCGGGACTAAGCACAGATACGCAGTATTTT
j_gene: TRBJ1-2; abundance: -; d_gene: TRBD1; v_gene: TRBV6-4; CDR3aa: CASSAQQGYGYTF; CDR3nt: TGTGCCAGCAGTGCCCAACAGGGGTATGGCTACACCTTC
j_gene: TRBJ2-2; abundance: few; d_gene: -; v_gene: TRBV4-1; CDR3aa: CASSQEYAGWTGELFF; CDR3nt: TGCGCCAGCAGCCAAGAGTATGCGGGGTGGACCGGGGAGCTGTTTTTT
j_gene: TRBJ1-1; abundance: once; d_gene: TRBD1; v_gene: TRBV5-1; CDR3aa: CASSSRTGEAFF; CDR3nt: TGTGCCAGCAGCTCCCGGACAGGTGAAGCTTTCTTT
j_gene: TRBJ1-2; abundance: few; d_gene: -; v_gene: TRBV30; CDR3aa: CAWSVLGTYGYTF; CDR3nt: TGTGCCTGGAGTGTACTGGGGACCTATGGCTACACCTTC
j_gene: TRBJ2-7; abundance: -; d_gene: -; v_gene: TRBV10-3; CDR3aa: CAISGQAYEQYF; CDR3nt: TGTGCCATCAGTGGACAGGCCTACGAGCAGTACTTC
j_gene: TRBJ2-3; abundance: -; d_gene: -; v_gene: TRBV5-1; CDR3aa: CASSLYGPSTDTQYF; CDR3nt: TGCGCCAGCAGCTTGTACGGTCCTAGCACAGATACGCAGTATTTT
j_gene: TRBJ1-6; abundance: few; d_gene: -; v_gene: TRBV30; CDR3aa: CAWSLGRLNSPLHF; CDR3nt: TGTGCCTGGAGTTTAGGACGGCTAAATTCACCCCTCCACTTT
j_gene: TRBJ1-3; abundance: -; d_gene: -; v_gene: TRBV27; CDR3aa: CASSSLYSGNTIYF; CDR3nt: TGTGCCAGCAGTTCCTTATACTCTGGAAACACCATATATTTT
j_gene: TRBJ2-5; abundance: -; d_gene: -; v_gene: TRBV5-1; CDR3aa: CASSRGGEETQYF; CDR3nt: TGCGCCAGCAGCCGAGGGGGGGAAGAGACCCAGTACTTC
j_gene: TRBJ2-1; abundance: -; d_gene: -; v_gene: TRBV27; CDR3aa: CASSPGASFPYNEQFF; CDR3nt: TGCGCCAGCAGCCCTGGGGCTAGCTTTCCTTACAATGAGCAGTTCTTC
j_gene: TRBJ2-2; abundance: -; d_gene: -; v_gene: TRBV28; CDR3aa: CASSFSGGGSGELFF; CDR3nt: TGTGCCAGCAGTTTTTCAGGGGGAGGTAGCGGGGAGCTGTTTTTT
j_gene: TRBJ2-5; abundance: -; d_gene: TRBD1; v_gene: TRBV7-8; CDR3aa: CASSLAPQGARETQYF; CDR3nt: TGTGCCAGCAGCTTAGCGCCTCAGGGGGCCAGGGAGACCCAGTACTTC